This T cell receptor beta chain was sequenced for a study of cytomegalovirus exposure and HLA in healthy donors. About the study: From donors who were HLA-typed, an early data release held about 89 million unique TCRs.

Primers: 60 Vbeta forward and 13 Jbeta reverse. The repertoire was sequenced with immunoSEQ multiplex PCR; TCRdb's copy has only in-frame clones and lacks some. This table has around 120,000 clones, roughly 70% appearing once. Germline V gene data show CDR1 as MDHEN and CDR2 as SYDVKM. The CDR3 sequence is 13 residues long. The V end lost 6 bases, the J end lost 3 bases, and 11 bases lay between the germline ends. This rearrangement joins TRBV28 to TRBJ1-2, with a weak D call TRBD1 (6 bases). This TCR was sampled from a woman between 50 and 59 years old in good health and CMV-seropositive. Specimen: PBMCs. This CDR3 is CASSLRTDYGYTF. In DNA form, the CDR3 reads TGTGCCAGCAGCCTGAGGACAGACTATGGCTACACCTTC.